Each of the 20 T cell receptor beta chains below was sequenced from the same sample in a study of blood T cell repertoires in COVID-19. Sequenced by immunoSEQ multiplex PCR; TCRdb stores in-frame clones only, minus some. The sample shows around 100,000 clones, 75% to 90% of them seen only once. The material sequenced was peripheral blood. These receptors all come from a man in his 70s with acute or convalescent COVID-19.

This clone showed up just once. The chain employs TRBV18 and TRBJ2-3, with 9 bases matching TRBD2. This CDR3 is 16 amino acids long. Germline V gene lookup returns CDR1 KGHSH and CDR2 LQKENI. V was pared by 1 base and J by 1 base, with 3 bases of the junction left unmatched. CDR3 in DNA: TGTGCCAGCTCACCACTTTTAGCGGGGGGCACAGATACGCAGTATTTT. Its translation is CASSPLLAGGTDTQYF.

The chain uses TRBV2 and TRBJ2-7; 10 nucleotides match TRBD2. This CDR3 is 13 amino acids long. Germline assignment: CDR1 SNHLY and CDR2 FYNNEI. V was pared by 8 bases and J by 4 bases, with 5 bases of the junction left unmatched. The CDR3 loop reads CASFSGGAYEQYF. CDR3 nucleotide sequence: TGTGCCAGCTTCAGCGGGGGGGCTTACGAGCAGTACTTC.

The rearrangement links TRBV2 to TRBJ1-2, with D maybe TRBD1 (6 bases). Germline CDR1 is SNHLY and CDR2 is FYNNEI. The CDR3 extends over 13 amino acids. V was shortened by 8 bases and J by 0 bases, with 10 bases between the two germline ends. The CDR3 here is CASAGTSNYGYTF. The CDR3 DNA reads as TGTGCCAGCGCCGGGACATCTAACTATGGCTACACCTTC.

The chain links TRBV5-1 to TRBJ1-1, with TRBD1 matching 7 bases. CDR3 length: 15 amino acids. The ends lost 4 bases at V and 5 bases at J; junction bases unmatched: 11. Germline V gene data show CDR1 as SGHRS and CDR2 as YFSETQ. The CDR3 here is CASSTATGLRTEAFF. CDR3 DNA: TGCGCCAGCAGCACGGCGACAGGGTTACGGACTGAAGCTTTCTTT.

The chain recombines TRBV2 with TRBJ2-1; 9 bases are a match to TRBD2. Looked up from germline, CDR1 is SNHLY and CDR2 is FYNNEI. With 6 bases clipped from V and 5 bases from J, the junction kept 11 bases outside the gene matches. The CDR3 spans 16 residues. The CDR3 loop reads CASSREGGGANNEQFF. For the CDR3, the DNA is TGTGCCAGCAGCCGAGAGGGCGGGGGGGCGAACAATGAGCAGTTCTTC.

This chain joins TRBV5-1 and TRBJ1-3; no clear D gene. The CDR3 is 16 amino acids. V gave up 4 bases and J gave up 1 base, with 15 bases separating them. The germline gives CDR1 SGHRS, CDR2 YFSETQ. The CDR3 loop is CASSPKELFSGNTIYF. CDR3 in DNA: TGCGCCAGCAGCCCTAAGGAGTTGTTTTCTGGAAACACCATATATTTT.

This chain uses TRBV6-5 with TRBJ2-7, with TRBD2 matching 7 bases. Germline V gene data show CDR1 as MNHEY and CDR2 as SVGAGI. This CDR3 spans 14 amino acids. Germline trimming cut 4 bases from V and 0 bases from J; bases unmatched to any gene: 3. The CDR3 DNA follows: TGTGCCAGCAGTTCGGGGGGATCCTCCTACGAGCAGTACTTC. This codes for CASSSGGSSYEQYF.

This sequence joins TRBV19 and TRBJ2-1; weak D call: TRBD1 (7 bases). V was trimmed by 6 bases and J by 5 bases, leaving 20 bases between them. The CDR3 contains 16 residues. Germline lookup yields CDR1 LNHDA and CDR2 SQIVND (reference sequence). CDR3 region: CASSQLAGQKHNEQFF. The DNA of the CDR3 is TGTGCCAGTAGCCAACTTGCGGGACAGAAACACAATGAGCAGTTCTTC.

The chain combines TRBV6-5 with TRBJ2-3; D possibly corresponds to TRBD2 (6 bases). Trimming pared 10 bases from V and 2 bases from J, leaving 19 bases between. The CDR3 has 15 residues. Germline assignment: CDR1 MNHEY and CDR2 SVGAGI. The CDR3 spells CAIALAANPTDTQYF. The CDR3 bases are TGTGCCATCGCCTTAGCGGCCAACCCCACAGATACGCAGTATTTT.

The J gene is TRBJ2-7, the V gene TRBV5-1; TRBD2 matches 7 bases. V was pared by 0 bases and J by 5 bases, with 2 bases of the junction left unmatched. This CDR3 is built from 13 residues. Germline CDR1 and CDR2: SGHRS and YFSETQ. The CDR3 protein is CASSLGLADEQYF. The CDR3 DNA reads TGCGCCAGCAGCTTGGGACTAGCTGACGAGCAGTACTTC.

This rearrangement joins TRBV6-1 to TRBJ1-6, with 11 bases aligning to TRBD1. CDR1 and CDR2 from the germline V gene are MNHNS and SASEGT. Trimming removed 4 bases from V and 6 bases from J; junction bases left unmatched: 5. This CDR3 has 16 residues. The CDR3 region is CASSVSGTGGNSPLHF. The CDR3 DNA is TGTGCCAGCAGTGTTAGCGGGACAGGGGGTAATTCACCCCTCCACTTT.

The rearrangement links TRBV29-1 to TRBJ1-5; 7 bases map to TRBD1. The CDR3 covers 14 residues. The J segment lost 4 bases and the V segment lost 6 bases, leaving 9 bases of the junction unmatched. Per germline, CDR1 SQVTM and CDR2 ANQGSEA. CDR3 nucleotides: TGCAGCGTCAAGCAGACAGGGCAGAATCAGCCCCAGCATTTT. Translated, it gives CSVKQTGQNQPQHF.

V is TRBV24-1 and J is TRBJ2-1; 7 bases fit TRBD1. CDR3 length equals 16 residues. J was trimmed by 6 bases and V by 3 bases; bases with no gene match: 10. The V gene's germline CDR1 is KGHDR and CDR2 SFDVKD. CDR3 sequence (DNA): TGTGCCACCAGTGATCCCCACAGGGGACCTGCCAATGAGCAGTTCTTC. Translation gives CATSDPHRGPANEQFF.

The rearrangement uses TRBV5-1 and TRBJ2-4; 7 nucleotides match TRBD1. The CDR3 contains 14 residues. From germline, CDR1 is SGHRS and CDR2 YFSETQ. After removal of 4 bases from V and 6 bases from J, the junction contained 7 bases not matched to a gene. The CDR3 sequence: CASSNRDSLNIQYF. Here the CDR3 DNA reads TGCGCCAGCAGCAACCGGGACAGTTTAAACATTCAGTACTTC.

This clone was seen once. This rearrangement joins TRBV18 to TRBJ1-2; tentative D call: TRBD1 (5 bases). Germline V gives CDR1 KGHSH, CDR2 LQKENI. The germline V and J ends were trimmed by 3 bases and 8 bases, with 19 bases remaining between them. The CDR3 is 15 amino acids. The DNA of the CDR3 is TGTGCCAGCTCACCGGACACTAATAGGCTGGTCGGCTACACCTTC. Protein product: CASSPDTNRLVGYTF.

CDR3 sequence: CASSPSEGTYGYTF. CDR3 in DNA: TGTGCCAGCTCCCCCTCGGAGGGAACCTATGGCTACACCTTC. The J gene is TRBJ1-2, the V gene TRBV18, with D uncertain. CDR3 length equals 14 residues. Trimming left V 6 bases short and J 4 bases short, with 15 bases between. CDR1 is KGHSH and CDR2 is LQKENI in the germline V gene.

The chain employs TRBV9 and TRBJ1-3; TRBD1 is a possible D gene (6 bases). This CDR3 region has 14 residues. With 1 base removed from V and 7 bases from J, the gap between germline ends came to 12 bases. CDR1 SGDLS and CDR2 YYNGEE come from the germline V gene. The CDR3 nucleotides are TGTGCCAGCAGCGTATCAGGGCAGGGGAACACCATATATTTT. It translates to CASSVSGQGNTIYF.

The chain's CDR3 is CASQGQVLKDEQFF. As DNA, the CDR3 is TGCGCCAGCCAGGGACAGGTTCTAAAAGATGAGCAGTTCTTC. The V and J genes are TRBV5-1 and TRBJ2-1; 8 nucleotides match TRBD1. The CDR3 extends over 14 amino acids. J was trimmed by 8 bases and V by 7 bases; bases with no gene match: 11. Germline values: CDR1 SGHRS, CDR2 YFSETQ.

The J gene is TRBJ2-3, the V gene TRBV28, with D possibly TRBD1 on 6 matching bases. Deletions cut 5 bases from V and 5 bases from J, with 23 bases between. CDR1 is MDHEN, CDR2 SYDVKM, per germline. CDR3 length: 17 amino acids. The CDR3 reads CASSDPRGNAQGDTQYF. The CDR3 nucleotides read TGTGCCAGCAGTGACCCCCGAGGGAACGCACAGGGAGATACGCAGTATTTT.

The chain is built from TRBV30 and TRBJ1-1; perhaps TRBD1 as D (6 bases). Germline CDR1 is GTSNPN and CDR2 is SVGIG (reference sequence). V was clipped by 6 bases and J by 10 bases, with 21 bases between them. This CDR3 has 13 amino acids. In DNA form, the CDR3 reads TGTGCCTGTCAGGGGTCCGGACGCAGCTCAGCTTTCTTT. Residues: CACQGSGRSSAFF.